One and the same sample provided the 8 T cell receptor beta chains below, sequenced in a study of T cells after yellow fever vaccination. TCRdb ran MiXCR on the 5' RACE reads and lists one entry per CDR3 protein. The table shows some 250,000 distinct CDR3 sequences, with 3.6% occurring only once. The source material was PBMCs, sampled 15 days after the yellow fever booster vaccination. The receptors were sampled from a man aged 18 to 35 who received the YFV17D yellow fever vaccine.

Many counts were recorded for this clonotype. The chain is built from TRBV12-3 or TRBV12-4 and TRBJ2-1; 10 bases align to TRBD2. V was clipped by 7 bases and J by 3 bases; unmatched bases: 6. The length of the CDR3 is 15 residues. CDR3 sequence reads: CASIGLADFYNEQFF. CDR3 nucleotides: TGTGCCAGCATAGGACTAGCGGATTTCTACAATGAGCAGTTCTTC.

This clonotype has at least ten counts. The chain links TRBV12-3 or TRBV12-4 to TRBJ1-1; D is ambiguous. V lost 5 bases to trimming and J lost 1 base, with 11 bases between them. The length of the CDR3 is 14 residues. For the CDR3, the DNA is TGTGCCAGCAGTGACCAGGTGACGAACACTGAAGCTTTCTTT. It codes for CASSDQVTNTEAFF.

In its sample, this clonotype was seen many times. This chain connects TRBV4-3 to TRBJ1-5; D gene unclear. Germline V gene data show CDR1 as LGHNA and CDR2 as YSLEER. The germline V and J ends were trimmed by 0 bases and 4 bases, with 10 bases remaining between them. The CDR3 has 15 residues. The CDR3 reads CASSQDSGFNQPQHF. The CDR3, as DNA: TGCGCCAGCAGCCAAGATAGCGGATTTAATCAGCCCCAGCATTTT.

This clonotype was counted at least ten times. The V and J genes are TRBV6-2 or TRBV6-3 and TRBJ2-1, with TRBD2 matching over 9 bases. This CDR3 contains 17 residues. CDR1 is MNHEY, CDR2 SVGEGT, per germline. The V gene end was trimmed by 0 bases and the J gene end by 4 bases; junction bases not matched to a gene: 7. CDR3 protein: CASSYSAPSGVYNEQFF. Here the CDR3 DNA reads TGTGCCAGCAGTTACTCGGCCCCTAGCGGGGTATACAATGAGCAGTTCTTC.

The chain carries TRBV10-3 and TRBJ2-1, with D tentatively TRBD1 or TRBD2 (5 bases each). This CDR3 contains 15 residues. V dropped 0 bases and J dropped 7 bases, with 13 bases sitting between them. Germline V gene lookup returns CDR1 ENHRY and CDR2 SYGVKD. The CDR3 DNA is TGTGCCATCAGTGAGTCGGACGGTGGGGGTAATGAGCAGTTCTTC. Protein: CAISESDGGGNEQFF.

The table lists this clonotype with many counts. This chain links TRBV5-1 with TRBJ2-7; D is unresolved. In germline, CDR1 is SGHRS, CDR2 YFSETQ. This CDR3 spans 15 amino acids. Trimming shortened V by 4 bases and J by 4 bases, and 18 bases separated the two germline ends. The CDR3 coding sequence is TGCGCCAGCAGCGTTGACGTTCGTGATCCGTACGAGCAGTACTTC. It is translated as CASSVDVRDPYEQYF. The variable domain in full, completed from reference TRBV5-1 and TRBJ2-7, reads KAGVTQTPRYLIKTRGQQVTLSCSPISGHRSVSWYQQTPGQGLQFLFEYFSETQRNKGNFPGRFSGRQFSNSRSEMNVSTLELGDSALYLCASSVDVRDPYEQYFGPGTRLTVT.

This clonotype appeared many times. The V gene is TRBV5-1, the J gene TRBJ2-2, with D tentatively TRBD2 (6 bases). The V gene lost 2 bases and the J gene lost 3 bases, with 14 bases spanning the gap. This CDR3 contains 16 residues. Per the germline V gene, CDR1 is SGHRS and CDR2 is YFSETQ. CDR3: CASSFSSGVDTGELFF. For the CDR3, the DNA is TGCGCCAGCAGCTTTAGTTCGGGAGTCGACACCGGGGAGCTGTTTTTT.

This clonotype has just a few counts. The J gene is TRBJ1-1, the V gene TRBV6-5, with a weak D call TRBD1 (5 bases). V gave up 11 bases and J gave up 6 bases, with 16 bases separating them. Germline CDR1 reads MNHEY; CDR2 reads SVGAGI. The CDR3 is made up of 12 amino acids. The CDR3 DNA sequence: TGTGCCGTCTCCCTGGGGGGGGCTGAAGCTTTCTTT. Encoded protein: CAVSLGGAEAFF.